Listed below are T cell receptor beta chains from one sample, sequenced in a study of blood T cell repertoires in COVID-19. Here immunoSEQ multiplex PCR was the method, and the copy in TCRdb shows in-frame clones only, minus some. The table shows some 30,000 clones, with 70% to 90% occurring only once. Sequencing used peripheral blood. All receptors derive from a human donor in a cohort sampled during active COVID-19. CDR3s include the opening cysteine and the closing phenylalanine or tryptophan. D genes are given only for firm matches. Not all rows give a size; the values are once, few, many and, for expanded clones, a class.

TRBV12-3/TRBV12-4	TRBJ2-5	-	few	TGTGCCAGCCTCCGGGGCCAAGAGACCCAGTACTTC	CASLRGQETQYF
TRBV28	TRBJ1-2	TRBD1	-	TGTGCCAGCAGTTTCATCGGGACAGGGCGTCCTGAGGGTGGCTACACCTTC	CASSFIGTGRPEGGYTF
TRBV28	TRBJ2-4	-	-	TGTGCCAGCAGCCCACTCGTCGGTTCGAGGGTTTTAGTAACCAAAAACATTCAGTACTTC	CASSPLVGSRVLVTKNIQYF
TRBV4-3	TRBJ2-7	-	once	TGCGCCAGCAGCCAAGATCGCGAGAGCTATGCCTACGAGCAGTACTTC	CASSQDRESYAYEQYF
TRBV15	TRBJ1-5	TRBD1	-	TGTGCCACCAGCAGAGCTGGACAGGGTGGTCAGCCCCAGCATTTT	CATSRAGQGGQPQHF
TRBV7-2	TRBJ1-2	TRBD1	-	TGTGCCAGCAGTCTGAGAACCGGGACAGGGGATGGCTACACCTTC	CASSLRTGTGDGYTF
TRBV6-5	TRBJ2-5	-	-	TGTGCCAGCAGGGCCGCCGGGGAGACCCAGTACTTC	CASRAAGETQYF
TRBV24-1	TRBJ2-1	TRBD2	-	TGTGCCACCAGCCCTAGCGGGGGGCCCCGCGGGAATGGTGAGCAGTTCTTC	CATSPSGGPRGNGEQFF
TRBV12-5	TRBJ1-2	TRBD1	-	TGTGCTAGTGGTTCCCCAGCGACAGGGAGATATGGCTACACCTTC	CASGSPATGRYGYTF
TRBV19	TRBJ1-5	-	-	TGTGCCAGTAGTACACAAGGGGTACGGGAGCCCCAGCATTTT	CASSTQGVREPQHF
TRBV6-5	TRBJ2-7	-	-	TGTGCCAGCAGTTACGGGGGGATCGTTGGCTACGAGCAGTACTTC	CASSYGGIVGYEQYF
TRBV15	TRBJ2-5	-	once	TGTGCCACCAGCAGCGGGGAGGCTGGTGGAGAGACCCAGTACTTC	CATSSGEAGGETQYF
TRBV3-1/TRBV3-2	TRBJ2-5	-	-	TGTGCCAGCAGCCTAGTACAAGAGACCCAGTACTTC	CASSLVQETQYF
TRBV5-1	TRBJ2-1	TRBD1	once	TGCGCCAGCAGCGGGCTCGGGACAGGGGGTGAGCAGTTCTTC	CASSGLGTGGEQFF
TRBV7-9	TRBJ2-3	-	-	TGTGCCAGCAGCTTTCAGGGGCGCCGCACAGATACGCAGTATTTT	CASSFQGRRTDTQYF
TRBV5-4	TRBJ1-2	-	-	TGTGCCAGCAGCTTGGGGGGGGGAAACTATGGCTACACCTTC	CASSLGGGNYGYTF
TRBV10-3	TRBJ2-7	-	-	TGTGCCATCAGTGATTATCTCCAGGGCGAGCAGTACTTC	CAISDYLQGEQYF
TRBV7-2	TRBJ2-3	-	-	TGTGCCAGCAGCTTAGTGGGGGGGCTTGACACGCAGTATTTT	CASSLVGGLDTQYF
TRBV7-8	TRBJ1-6	-	-	TGTGCCACCGGGGAGGGGAGGACAAATAATTCACCCCTCCACTTT	CATGEGRTNNSPLHF
TRBV4-3	TRBJ1-2	TRBD1	-	TGCGCCAGCAGCGCACAAGGACAGGGTAACTATGGCTACACCTTC	CASSAQGQGNYGYTF
TRBV5-1	TRBJ2-1	-	few	TGCGCCAGCAGCTTGGGAGTAGAGCAGTTCTTC	CASSLGVEQFF
TRBV28	TRBJ1-5	-	-	TGTGCCAGCAGTTTGGGGGGAAGGGGACGTGGCGGCAATCAGCCCCAGCATTTT	CASSLGGRGRGGNQPQHF
TRBV2	TRBJ1-4	TRBD1	few	TGTGCCAGCAGTGGACAGGGTGTTTCTGAAAAACTGTTTTTT	CASSGQGVSEKLFF
TRBV6-5	TRBJ2-5	TRBD2	-	TGTGCCAGCAGTTACGGGACTAGCTCGGAGACCCAGTACTTC	CASSYGTSSETQYF
TRBV7-9	TRBJ2-3	TRBD2	-	TGTGCCAGCTCCCCCGGGGGGACTATCGGATATACGCAGTATTTT	CASSPGGTIGYTQYF
TRBV7-8	TRBJ1-3	-	-	TGTGCCAGCAGCTCACGCAGGGTCTCTGGAAACACCATATATTTT	CASSSRRVSGNTIYF
TRBV24-1	TRBJ1-2	TRBD1	-	TGTGCCACCAGTGATGGGGGACAGGATTATGGCTACACCTTC	CATSDGGQDYGYTF
TRBV27	TRBJ1-2	TRBD1	-	TGTGCCAGTCAGGACAGGGCAAATGGCTACACCTTC	CASQDRANGYTF
TRBV5-1	TRBJ1-1	TRBD1	-	TGCGCCAGCAGCTTATGGGACAGCATGGCGTACACTGAAGCTTTCTTT	CASSLWDSMAYTEAFF
TRBV5-1	TRBJ2-7	-	-	TGCGCCAACGTCAAAGGACAGCAGCCTCGTTTGGGCTCCTACGAGCAGTACTTC	CANVKGQQPRLGSYEQYF
TRBV11-2	TRBJ2-3	-	-	TGTGCCAGCAGCCCTGGGCAGACGCAGTATTTT	CASSPGQTQYF
TRBV5-1	TRBJ1-2	-	once	TGCGCCAGCAGCCCCCCGTCGACAGCCCGGGGGTTTTATGGCTACACCTTC	CASSPPSTARGFYGYTF
TRBV5-4	TRBJ2-3	-	-	TGTGCCAGCAGCTTCCCAGGGGGGACAGATACGCAGTATTTT	CASSFPGGTDTQYF
TRBV28	TRBJ1-4	-	-	TGTGCCAGCAGTTTGTCTTCTTGGCTCGGGACTAATGAAAAACTGTTTTTT	CASSLSSWLGTNEKLFF